Below are 26 T cell receptor beta chains sequenced from a single sample in a study of control samples from healthy donors and cancer patients. Clones were read by immunoSEQ multiplex PCR, and TCRdb kept only the in-frame ones, dropping some. Here the sample spans 150,000 to 200,000 clones, 85% to 95% being singletons. Material for sequencing was blood. Receptor source: a middle-aged woman in good health.

CDR3 protein: CASSQAGVSGYTF. CDR3 sequence (DNA): TGTGCCAGCAGCCAAGCGGGGGTCTCTGGCTACACCTTC. J is TRBJ1-2 and V is TRBV3-1 (or the pseudogene TRBV3-2); D might be TRBD1 (5 bases). The CDR3 is made up of 13 amino acids. Germline V gene sequence: CDR1 LGHDT, CDR2 YNNKEL (reference sequence). V lost 1 base and J lost 7, with 10 bases in between.

This sequence joins TRBV4-3 and TRBJ1-2; 8 nucleotides agree with TRBD1. Trimming removed 1 base from V and 5 bases from J; junction bases left unmatched: 6. CDR1 is LGHNA, CDR2 YSLEER, per germline. The CDR3 sequence is 15 residues long. As DNA, the CDR3 is TGCGCCAGCAGCCAAGGGTTGCAGGGGGCGTATGGCTACACCTTC. It encodes CASSQGLQGAYGYTF.

V usage is TRBV29-1 and J usage is TRBJ1-1, with D perhaps TRBD1 (6 bases). This CDR3 has 14 residues. Trimming took off 4 bases at V and 0 bases at J, with 12 bases between the two ends. In germline, CDR1 is SQVTM, CDR2 ANQGSEA. The CDR3 sequence: CSVVQGNMNTEAFF. The CDR3 DNA follows: TGCAGCGTTGTCCAGGGGAACATGAACACTGAAGCTTTCTTT.

V is TRBV6-5 and J is TRBJ2-1; the match to TRBD2 covers 8 bases. The CDR3 loop spans 15 amino acids. Germline CDR1 MNHEY, CDR2 SVGAGI. The trim removed 5 bases at V and 7 bases at J, leaving 10 bases unmatched. CDR3 in DNA: TGTGCCAGCAGTAGCCGGGAGGGCCTATTGAATGAGCAGTTCTTC. Amino acids: CASSSREGLLNEQFF.

The chain employs TRBV7-9 and TRBJ1-1; 9 bases agree with TRBD1. V gave up 5 bases and J gave up 1 base; unmatched junction bases: 2. This CDR3 has 14 amino acids. The germline V gene encodes CDR1 SEHNR and CDR2 FQNEAQ (reference sequence). The CDR3 DNA reads as TGTGCCAGCAGCCGACAGGGGGAGAACACTGAAGCTTTCTTT. It yields the protein CASSRQGENTEAFF.

V and J are TRBV11-3 and TRBJ2-3; TRBD1 or TRBD2 may be the D gene (5 bases each). V was trimmed by 5 bases and J by 2 bases, leaving 14 bases between them. CDR1 is SGHNT, CDR2 YENEEA, per germline. The CDR3 runs 15 residues. The CDR3: CASSRWDGTTDTQYF. CDR3 nucleotides: TGTGCCAGCAGCCGGTGGGACGGCACCACAGATACGCAGTATTTT.

The chain is built from TRBV5-6 and TRBJ1-5; TRBD1 matches 8 bases. Germline lookup yields CDR1 SGHDT and CDR2 YYEEEE. The CDR3 extends over 14 amino acids. V was clipped by 0 bases and J by 4 bases; unmatched bases: 0. The CDR3 sequence: CASSLGTGNQPQHF. The CDR3 region has the DNA TGTGCCAGCAGCTTGGGGACAGGGAATCAGCCCCAGCATTTT.

The V call is TRBV27, the J call TRBJ2-3; D is uncertain. V was pared by 3 bases and J by 0 bases, with 4 bases between. The CDR3 extends over 13 amino acids. Germline-derived CDR1 and CDR2 are MNHEY and SMNVEV (reference sequence). CDR3 in DNA: TGTGCCAGCAGTTTCGGGAGCACAGATACGCAGTATTTT. This sequence encodes CASSFGSTDTQYF.

This clone has only a few counts. This chain uses TRBV10-3 with TRBJ1-5; no firm D call. Trimming took off 2 bases at V and 7 bases at J, with 9 bases between the two ends. Germline CDR1 is ENHRY and CDR2 is SYGVKD. This CDR3 is 13 amino acids long. The CDR3 DNA follows: TGTGCCATCAGTGAGGGGAGAGGACAGCCCCAGCATTTT. Residues: CAISEGRGQPQHF.

This clone was picked up a small number of times. The V call is TRBV11-2, the J call TRBJ1-2, with 7 bases aligning to TRBD1. Looked up from germline, CDR1 is SGHAT and CDR2 is FQNNGV. V was pared by 6 bases and J by 6 bases, with 10 bases of the junction left unmatched. The CDR3 runs to 14 residues. The CDR3 nucleotides read TGTGCCAGCAGTCGGACAGGTAGAAGTGATGGCTACACCTTC. Protein sequence: CASSRTGRSDGYTF.

This clone was picked up one time. The J gene is TRBJ2-5, the V gene TRBV25-1; no definite D call. V dropped 4 bases and J dropped 1 base, with 10 bases sitting between them. This CDR3 contains 14 residues. Germline values: CDR1 MGHDK, CDR2 SYGVNS. The CDR3 DNA is TGTGCCAGCAGTGCTTCGGGCTCCCAAGAGACCCAGTACTTC. Amino acids: CASSASGSQETQYF.

The V and J genes are TRBV28 and TRBJ2-5; maybe TRBD1 (6 bases). The V and J ends lost 5 bases and 0 bases respectively, with 7 bases between them. The CDR3 has 13 residues. CDR1 and CDR2 (germline): MDHEN, SYDVKM. CDR3 sequence (DNA): TGTGCCAGCAGTACAGGGAACCAAGAGACCCAGTACTTC. It encodes CASSTGNQETQYF.

Written as DNA, the CDR3 is TGCGCCAGCAGCTCCCGGGCCGGGACAGGGGGCTACGAGCAGTACTTC. Translation: CASSSRAGTGGYEQYF. V gene TRBV5-1 combines with J gene TRBJ2-7, with 11 nucleotides matching TRBD1. This CDR3 contains 16 residues. Germline assignment: CDR1 SGHRS and CDR2 YFSETQ. V shed 3 bases and J 3 bases; nucleotides not matched to a gene: 8.

The CDR3 nucleotides read TGTGCCAGCAGCCGAATACAGGGGGCCGCAGATACGCAGTATTTT. Translating it yields CASSRIQGAADTQYF. The V and J genes are TRBV9 and TRBJ2-3, with 9 bases fitting TRBD1. The length of the CDR3 is 15 residues. Germline V CDR1 and CDR2: SGDLS, YYNGEE. The junction had 7 bases not matched to a gene; V was cut back by 4 bases and J by 4 bases. Full variable domain (rest looked up from reference TRBV9 and TRBJ2-3): DSGVTQTPKHLITATGQRVTLRCSPRSGDLSVYWYQQSLDQGLQFLIQYYNGEERAKGNILERFSAQQFPDLHSELNLSSLELGDSALYFCASSRIQGAADTQYFGPGTRLTVL.

The chain employs TRBV6-5 and TRBJ1-2; TRBD1 aligns across 10 bases. In germline, CDR1 is MNHEY, CDR2 SVGAGI. There are 13 residues in the CDR3. The ends lost 9 bases at V and 6 bases at J; junction bases unmatched: 7. The DNA of the CDR3 is TGTGCCAGTACCATGACAGGGGGCCATGGCTACACCTTC. It encodes CASTMTGGHGYTF.

CDR3 in DNA: TGTGCCAGCAGTTTTCCCCCGCAAGAGACCCAGTACTTC. Amino acid sequence: CASSFPPQETQYF. The chain carries TRBV6-6 and TRBJ2-5; D remains ambiguous. This CDR3 contains 13 residues. V was trimmed by 4 bases and J by 2 bases, leaving 8 bases between them. Germline loops: CDR1 MNHNY, CDR2 SVGAGI (reference sequence).

This rearrangement joins TRBV4-3 to TRBJ2-7; the match to TRBD2 covers 13 bases. Germline V gene sequence: CDR1 LGHNA, CDR2 YSLEER. V trimming: 5 bases; J trimming: 6 bases; junction bases outside the gene matches: 4. CDR3 length: 14 residues. The CDR3 loop is CASSKGLAGFEQYF. The CDR3 bases are TGCGCCAGCAGCAAGGGACTAGCGGGATTCGAGCAGTACTTC.

The rearrangement joins TRBV20-1 to TRBJ1-1; D uncertain. CDR3 length: 11 amino acids. Germline V gives CDR1 DFQATT, CDR2 SNEGSKA (reference sequence). V lost 3 bases, J lost 1 base, and 3 bases lay in between. The CDR3 sequence is CSASQNTEAFF. The CDR3 DNA sequence: TGCAGTGCTAGTCAGAACACTGAAGCTTTCTTT.

V and J are TRBV4-1 and TRBJ1-5, with 7 nucleotides matching TRBD1. The CDR3 is made up of 15 amino acids. In germline, CDR1 is MGHRA, CDR2 YSYEKL. Unmatched junction bases numbered 10, after V lost 5 bases and J lost 6 bases. This chain's CDR3 is CASSDYETGSQPQHF. In DNA form, the CDR3 reads TGCGCCAGCAGCGATTACGAGACAGGGAGTCAGCCCCAGCATTTT.

The chain combines TRBV30 with TRBJ1-4; 7 bases match TRBD1. The trim removed 2 bases at V and 2 bases at J, leaving 5 bases unmatched. The CDR3 has 15 residues. Germline V gene sequence: CDR1 GTSNPN, CDR2 SVGIG (reference sequence). The CDR3 sequence: CAWSLNRGTNEKLFF. CDR3 DNA sequence: TGTGCCTGGAGTCTAAACAGGGGCACTAATGAAAAACTGTTTTTT.

The chain combines TRBV27 with TRBJ1-1, with TRBD1 matching 11 bases. The J segment lost 5 bases and the V segment lost 2 bases, leaving 7 bases of the junction unmatched. CDR1 and CDR2 (germline): MNHEY, SMNVEV (reference sequence). The CDR3 contains 16 residues. CDR3 sequence: CASSLRDRGGSTEAFF. DNA for the CDR3: TGTGCCAGCAGTTTACGGGACAGGGGGGGGTCGACTGAAGCTTTCTTT.

The rearrangement links TRBV7-2 to TRBJ2-7; TRBD2 is a possible D gene (6 bases). Germline CDR1 reads SGHTA; CDR2 reads FQGNSA. Trimming removed 5 bases from V and 9 bases from J, with 17 bases in between. This CDR3 comprises 13 residues. DNA for the CDR3: TGTGCCAGCAGCCCGGACGCGGGGAAGAGGCAGTACTTC. It translates to CASSPDAGKRQYF.

The chain employs TRBV6-2 or TRBV6-3 and TRBJ2-1; the match to TRBD2 covers 10 bases. V shed 4 bases and J 5 bases; nucleotides not matched to a gene: 11. Per the germline V gene, CDR1 is MNHEY and CDR2 is SVGEGT. This CDR3 contains 17 residues. CDR3 loop: CASSLTNPSGGNNEQFF. As DNA, the CDR3 is TGTGCCAGCAGTTTAACTAATCCTAGCGGGGGAAACAATGAGCAGTTCTTC.

This clone was observed once. The V gene is TRBV9, the J gene TRBJ2-7; 8 bases line up with TRBD1. V shed 4 bases and J 2 bases; nucleotides not matched to a gene: 8. The CDR3 covers 15 residues. The V gene's germline CDR1 is SGDLS and CDR2 YYNGEE. The CDR3 bases are TGTGCCAGCAGCCCCAGACAGGGGCTAACCTACGAGCAGTACTTC. The encoded protein is CASSPRQGLTYEQYF.

The CDR3 protein is CASSLTGERNTIYF. CDR3 nucleotide sequence: TGCGCCAGCAGCTTGACAGGGGAGCGAAACACCATATATTTT. The V and J genes are TRBV5-1 and TRBJ1-3; 7 bases agree with TRBD1. This CDR3 comprises 14 residues. Germline CDR1 reads SGHRS; CDR2 reads YFSETQ. V dropped 1 base and J dropped 5; count of bases not matched to a gene: 3.

A few counts support this clone. The chain combines TRBV10-1 with TRBJ2-2, with D possibly matching TRBD2 (5 bases). Germline V gene sequence: CDR1 WNHNN, CDR2 SYGVQD (reference sequence). Between the trimmed V and J ends, which lost 0 bases and 1 base, there was a span of 6 bases. There are 15 residues in the CDR3. Here the CDR3 reads CASSESGRNTGELFF. The CDR3 nucleotides are TGCGCCAGCAGTGAGTCGGGGAGGAACACCGGGGAGCTGTTTTTT.